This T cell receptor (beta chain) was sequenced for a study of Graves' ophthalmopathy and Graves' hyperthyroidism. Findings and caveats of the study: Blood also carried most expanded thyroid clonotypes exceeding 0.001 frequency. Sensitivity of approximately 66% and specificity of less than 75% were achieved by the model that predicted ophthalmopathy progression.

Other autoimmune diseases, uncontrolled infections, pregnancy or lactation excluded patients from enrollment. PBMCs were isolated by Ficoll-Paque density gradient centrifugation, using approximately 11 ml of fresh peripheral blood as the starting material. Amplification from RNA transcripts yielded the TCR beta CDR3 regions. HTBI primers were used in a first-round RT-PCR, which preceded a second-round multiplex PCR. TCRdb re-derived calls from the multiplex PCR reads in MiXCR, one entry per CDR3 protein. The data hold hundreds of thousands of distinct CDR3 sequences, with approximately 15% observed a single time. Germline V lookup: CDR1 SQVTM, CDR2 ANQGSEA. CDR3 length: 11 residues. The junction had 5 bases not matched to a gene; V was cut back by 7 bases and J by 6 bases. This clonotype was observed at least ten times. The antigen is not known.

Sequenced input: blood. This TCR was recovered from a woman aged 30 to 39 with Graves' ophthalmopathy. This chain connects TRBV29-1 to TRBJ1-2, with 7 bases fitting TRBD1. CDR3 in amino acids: CSARQGNGYTF. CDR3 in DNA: TGCAGCGCTCGACAGGGAAATGGCTACACCTTC.